Listed here is a single T cell receptor (beta chain). This entry is derived from a study of blood T cell repertoires in COVID-19. As for the study in general: COVID-19 samples from acute and convalescent phases originated in the United States, Italy and Spain.

Germline CDR1 reads MGHRA; CDR2 reads YSYEKL. J lost 2 bases, V lost 4 bases, and 3 bases had no gene match. There are 15 residues in the CDR3. Authors' methods: Estimation of nucleated cell counts was performed using reference gene primer amplification. Repertoires were generated with immunoSEQ multiplex PCR, while TCRdb's copy carries only in-frame clones and drops some. The V and J calls and clone size were taken over from that table, and D and trimming were inferred from the DNA. The sample carries 90,000 to 95,000 clones, approximately 86% recorded once. The sample consisted of peripheral blood. The TCR was taken from a woman aged 70 to 79 with acute or convalescent COVID-19. The chain has TRBV4-1 and TRBJ2-5; TRBD2 matches at 11 bases. CDR3 DNA: TGCGCCAGCAGCCGGGGACTAGCGGCTCAAGAGACCCAGTACTTC. Translated: CASSRGLAAQETQYF.